These 18 T cell receptor beta chains were all obtained from the same sample, sequenced in a study of OX40 agonist ivuxolimab in advanced cancers. This table comes from immunoSEQ multiplex PCR, and its TCRdb copy is limited to in-frame clones, with some not included. The sample holds under 80,000 clones; roughly 86% are singletons and the top ten take approximately 0.63%. The sample here was CD4+ or CD8+ T cells sorted from blood, taken in a trial of the OX40 agonist ivuxolimab. Receptors were obtained from an adult with an advanced solid tumor such as melanoma, head and neck, liver or kidney cancer.

On this clone itself: Sequence at one end of the junction differs from germline and may be a read error. The rearrangement links TRBV29-1 to TRBJ2-3, with unresolved D. Germline-derived CDR1 and CDR2 are SQVTM and ANQGSEA. This CDR3 contains 11 residues. The CDR3 nucleotides are TGCAGCGTTGAAGAAAGTTGGCGAAGAGTTTTT. Its translation: CSVEESWRRVF.

The chain combines TRBV11-3 with TRBJ1-2, with D possibly being TRBD1 (6 bases). The CDR3 contains 15 residues. Germline lookup yields CDR1 SGHNT and CDR2 YENEEA. The V end lost 1 base, the J end lost 2 bases, and 11 bases lay between the germline ends. DNA for the CDR3: TGTGCCAGCAGCTTAGTAACAACAGGGAACTATGGCTACACCTTC. Its translation is CASSLVTTGNYGYTF.

A single count supports this clone. This chain links TRBV19 with TRBJ2-7; 7 positions agree with TRBD1. The germline V gene encodes CDR1 LNHDA and CDR2 SQIVND (reference sequence). This CDR3 region has 16 residues. V was pared by 5 bases and J by 2 bases, with 12 bases of the junction left unmatched. The CDR3 bases are TGTGCCAGTAGTGGGACCGGAGACAGGGCTGCCTACGAGCAGTACTTC. It is translated as CASSGTGDRAAYEQYF.

This rearrangement joins TRBV15 to TRBJ1-3; D is undetermined. V lost 0 bases and J lost 4, with 13 bases in between. This CDR3 contains 16 residues. Germline loops: CDR1 LNHNV, CDR2 YYDKDF (reference sequence). CDR3 sequence (DNA): TGTGCCACCAGCAGAGATCAGTGGTCTGAAGGAAACACCATATATTTT. Residues: CATSRDQWSEGNTIYF.

The V call is TRBV5-1, the J call TRBJ1-4; D gene uncertain. The CDR3 spans 14 residues. CDR1 is SGHRS and CDR2 is YFSETQ in the germline V gene. V was cut by 7 bases and J by 5 bases, with 15 bases left in between. In DNA form, the CDR3 reads TGCGCCAGCGCTCCCCTGGGCGGGAATGAAAAACTGTTTTTT. Translation gives CASAPLGGNEKLFF.

Details on this clone: Different DNA sequences within this sample yield the same CDR3. This chain connects TRBV19 to TRBJ1-1, with a weak D call TRBD1 (5 bases). V was cut by 2 bases and J by 2 bases, with 9 bases left in between. In germline, CDR1 is LNHDA, CDR2 SQIVND (reference sequence). The CDR3 is made up of 14 amino acids. CDR3 in DNA: TGTGCCAGTAGTATACGAGGGGAAAACACTGAAGCTTTCTTT. Encoded protein: CASSIRGENTEAFF. The entire variable domain, with the rest obtained from reference TRBV19 and TRBJ1-1, is as follows: DGGITQSPKYLFRKEGQNVTLSCEQNLNHDAMYWYRQDPGQGLRLIYYSQIVNDFQKGDIAEGYSVSREKKESFPLTVTSAQKNPTAFYLCASSIRGENTEAFFGQGTRLTVV.

V gene TRBV5-1 combines with J gene TRBJ2-2, with no clear D. Germline V gene data show CDR1 as SGHRS and CDR2 as YFSETQ. Trimming took off 4 bases at V and 8 bases at J, with 9 bases between the two ends. CDR3 size: 12 residues. The DNA of the CDR3 is TGCGCCAGCAGCCTATACCGGGGGGAGCTGTTTTTT. Translation: CASSLYRGELFF.

The V and J genes are TRBV9 and TRBJ2-7; D perhaps matches TRBD2 (7 bases). The CDR3 has 15 residues. In germline, CDR1 is SGDLS, CDR2 YYNGEE. The V end was cut by 0 bases, the J end by 2 bases, with 12 bases between. CDR3 sequence: CASSVVGGVPYEQYF. Written as DNA, the CDR3 is TGTGCCAGCAGCGTAGTAGGGGGGGTCCCCTACGAGCAGTACTTC.

The CDR3 DNA follows: TGCAGTGCTAGACCCGCCTATGGCTACACCTTC. Translation: CSARPAYGYTF. This chain joins TRBV20-1 and TRBJ1-2, with D hard to call. Germline V gives CDR1 DFQATT, CDR2 SNEGSKA (reference sequence). V was clipped by 2 bases and J by 4 bases, with 5 bases between them. CDR3 size: 11 residues.

The chain carries TRBV4-2 and TRBJ1-2, with D uncertain. CDR3 length equals 15 residues. CDR1 is LGHNA, CDR2 YNFKEQ, per germline. Trimming cost V 0 bases and J 9 bases, with 17 bases left between them. The CDR3 DNA reads TGTGCCAGCAGCCAAGATTCCCGGGCCTCGGGCCGCTACACCTTC. This codes for CASSQDSRASGRYTF.

The V and J genes are TRBV4-1 and TRBJ1-2; D call uncertain. Germline V gene lookup returns CDR1 MGHRA and CDR2 YSYEKL. This CDR3 region has 13 residues. Trimming left V 3 bases short and J 8 bases short, with 13 bases between. The CDR3: CASSHPQEGGYTF. CDR3 coding DNA: TGCGCCAGCAGCCATCCCCAAGAGGGAGGCTACACCTTC.

The V and J genes are TRBV25-1 and TRBJ2-2; D is possibly TRBD1 (6 bases). This CDR3 spans 14 amino acids. Germline V gene data show CDR1 as MGHDK and CDR2 as SYGVNS. Deletions cut 5 bases from V and 4 bases from J, with 11 bases between. CDR3 amino acids: CASSLVQGTGELFF. The CDR3 DNA sequence: TGTGCCAGCAGTCTCGTACAGGGCACCGGGGAGCTGTTTTTT.

The rearrangement joins TRBV7-9 to TRBJ2-7, with D possibly being TRBD2 (5 bases). The CDR3 sequence is 13 residues long. V lost 4 bases, J lost 3 bases, and 10 bases lay in between. CDR1 and CDR2 from the germline V gene are SEHNR and FQNEAQ (reference sequence). CDR3 coding DNA: TGTGCCAGCAGCTCGGGATCTTTCTACGAGCAGTACTTC. It specifies CASSSGSFYEQYF.

This chain connects TRBV5-4 to TRBJ2-6, with 7 positions matching TRBD1. Trimming at V came to 4 bases and at J to 4 bases, leaving 8 bases not matched to a gene. The germline V gene encodes CDR1 SGHNT and CDR2 YYREEE (reference sequence). This CDR3 spans 16 amino acids. The CDR3 reads CASSPDRERGANVLTF. CDR3 nucleotides: TGTGCCAGCAGCCCCGACAGGGAAAGGGGGGCCAACGTCCTGACTTTC.

This rearrangement joins TRBV13 to TRBJ1-4, with D unresolved. The CDR3 has 14 amino acids. V was shortened by 0 bases and J by 0 bases, with 2 bases between the two germline ends. From germline, CDR1 is PRHDT and CDR2 FYEKMQ (reference sequence). CDR3 coding DNA: TGTGCCAGCAGCTTAGGGTCAACTAATGAAAAACTGTTTTTT. Its protein product is CASSLGSTNEKLFF.

The chain uses TRBV25-1 and TRBJ1-5; D uncertain. V lost 2 bases and J 4 bases, leaving 15 bases between the germline ends. This CDR3 region has 16 residues. CDR1 is MGHDK, CDR2 SYGVNS, per germline. CDR3 DNA: TGTGCCAGCAGTGAAACAAGCGGTGGCTATAATCAGCCCCAGCATTTT. Translation gives CASSETSGGYNQPQHF.

The V gene is TRBV28, the J gene TRBJ2-1; D is possibly TRBD1 (6 bases). The CDR3 totals 15 residues. Looked up from germline, CDR1 is MDHEN and CDR2 is SYDVKM. Trimming shortened V by 7 bases and J by 5 bases, and 18 bases separated the two germline ends. CDR3 in amino acids: CASTPPGHLDNEQFF. CDR3 in DNA: TGTGCCAGCACCCCTCCGGGACACTTAGACAATGAGCAGTTCTTC. The full variable domain, with the rest looked up from reference TRBV28 and TRBJ2-1, is DVKVTQSSRYLVKRTGEKVFLECVQDMDHENMFWYRQDPGLGLRLIYFSYDVKMKEKGDIPEGYSVSREKKERFSLILESASTNQTSMYLCASTPPGHLDNEQFFGPGTRLTVL.

The genes are TRBV5-6 and TRBJ2-3; the D call may be TRBD1 or TRBD2 (5 bases each). V was pared by 4 bases and J by 2 bases, with 23 bases between. Germline V gene lookup returns CDR1 SGHDT and CDR2 YYEEEE. The CDR3 consists of 18 residues. As DNA, the CDR3 is TGTGCCAGCAGCGATCTCCTACGGGGCCGCCCTATCACAGATACGCAGTATTTT. Residues: CASSDLLRGRPITDTQYF. Using reference TRBV5-6 and TRBJ2-3 for the parts outside the CDR3, the full variable domain is DAGVTQSPTHLIKTRGQQVTLRCSPKSGHDTVSWYQQALGQGPQFIFQYYEEEERQRGNFPDRFSGHQFPNYSSELNVNALLLGDSALYLCASSDLLRGRPITDTQYFGPGTRLTVL.